This T cell receptor (beta chain) was recovered during a study of blood T cell repertoires in COVID-19. On the study more broadly: T cells, B-cell-depleted T cells, or PBMCs supplied cDNA or gDNA.

Clones were sequenced by immunoSEQ multiplex PCR, and TCRdb holds only the in-frame ones, with some missing. Counted here are 200,000 to 250,000 clones, 80% to 90% occurring once; the ten biggest clones make up about 3.5%. The CDR3 length is 14 residues. From germline, CDR1 is SGHNT and CDR2 YYREEE (reference sequence). J gave up 7 bases and V 5 bases, and 3 bases lay outside the gene matches. The sequenced material came from PBMCs or T cells enriched from blood (not recorded which). This TCR derives from a woman aged 30 to 39 who had been exposed to COVID-19. The chain carries TRBV5-4 and TRBJ1-6; 10 nucleotides agree with TRBD1. CDR3 sequence: CASRQTGGNSPLHF. The CDR3 nucleotides are TGTGCCAGCAGACAGACAGGGGGCAATTCACCCCTCCACTTT.